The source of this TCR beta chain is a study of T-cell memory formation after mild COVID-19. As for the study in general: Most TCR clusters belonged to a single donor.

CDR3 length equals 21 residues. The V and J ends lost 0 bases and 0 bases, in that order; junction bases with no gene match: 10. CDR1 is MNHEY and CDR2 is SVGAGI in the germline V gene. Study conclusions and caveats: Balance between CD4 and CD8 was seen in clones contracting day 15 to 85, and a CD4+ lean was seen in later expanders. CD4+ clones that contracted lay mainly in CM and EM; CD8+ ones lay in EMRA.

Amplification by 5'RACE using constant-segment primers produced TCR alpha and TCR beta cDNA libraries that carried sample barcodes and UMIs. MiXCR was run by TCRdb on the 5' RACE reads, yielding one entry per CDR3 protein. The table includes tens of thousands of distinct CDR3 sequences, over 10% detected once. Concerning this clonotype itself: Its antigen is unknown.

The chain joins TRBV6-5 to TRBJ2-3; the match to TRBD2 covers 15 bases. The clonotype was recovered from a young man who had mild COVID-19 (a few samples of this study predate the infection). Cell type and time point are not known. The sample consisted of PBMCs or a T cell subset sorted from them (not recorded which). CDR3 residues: CASSYSPGLAGGEGSTDTQYF. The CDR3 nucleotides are TGTGCCAGCAGTTACTCGCCGGGACTAGCGGGGGGAGAAGGTAGCACAGATACGCAGTATTTT.